This T cell receptor beta chain emerged from a study of blood T cell repertoires in COVID-19. Study context: T cells, B-cell-depleted T cells, or PBMCs supplied cDNA or gDNA.

Study processing details: Amplification of reference gene primers was used by the study to estimate nucleated cell counts. Sequenced by immunoSEQ multiplex PCR; TCRdb stores in-frame clones only, minus some. The V and J calls and clone size are taken from that table; D and trimming were inferred from the DNA. This table has about 45,000 clones, about 86% appearing once. With respect to this clone: One end of the junction is discordant with germline, which a read error may explain.

Germline V lookup: CDR1 SSHAT, CDR2 FNYEAQ (reference sequence). The CDR3 is made up of 15 amino acids. The receptor comes from a human donor in a cohort sampled during active COVID-19. Sequenced material: peripheral blood. The gene calls are TRBV7-7 and TRBJ2-3; 8 positions agree with TRBD2. The CDR3 loop reads CASSLISGVTDTQYF. The CDR3 DNA is TGTGCTAGCAGCTTGATTAGCGGGGTAACAGATACGCAGTATTTT.